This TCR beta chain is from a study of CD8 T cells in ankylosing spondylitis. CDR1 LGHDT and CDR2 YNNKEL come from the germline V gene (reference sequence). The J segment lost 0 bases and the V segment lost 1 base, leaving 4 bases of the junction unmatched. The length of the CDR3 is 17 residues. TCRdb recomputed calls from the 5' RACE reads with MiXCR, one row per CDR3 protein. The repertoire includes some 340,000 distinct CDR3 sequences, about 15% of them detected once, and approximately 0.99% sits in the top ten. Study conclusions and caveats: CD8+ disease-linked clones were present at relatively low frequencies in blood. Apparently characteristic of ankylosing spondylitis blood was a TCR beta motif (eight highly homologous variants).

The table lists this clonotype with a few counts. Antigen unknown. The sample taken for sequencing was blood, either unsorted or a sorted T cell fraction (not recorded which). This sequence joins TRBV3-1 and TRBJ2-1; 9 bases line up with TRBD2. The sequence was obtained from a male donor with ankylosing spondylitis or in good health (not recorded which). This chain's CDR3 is CASSQVGGGGSYNEQFF. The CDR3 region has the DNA TGTGCCAGCAGCCAAGTGGGCGGGGGGGGCTCCTACAATGAGCAGTTCTTC.